This T cell receptor beta chain emerged from a study of blood T cell repertoires in COVID-19. On the study more broadly: The samples span acute and convalescent COVID-19 from the United States, Italy and Spain.

J gave up 6 bases and V 5 bases, and 7 bases lay outside the gene matches. Germline V gene data show CDR1 as SEHNR and CDR2 as FQNEAQ (reference sequence). The CDR3 loop spans 14 amino acids. Original data processing: Reference gene primers were amplified, and this amplification served to estimate nucleated cell counts. Libraries were prepared by immunoSEQ multiplex PCR; TCRdb keeps only in-frame clonotypes and omits some of them. V and J calls and clone size come straight from that table; D and trimming were deduced from the DNA. This table holds around 250,000 clones, approximately 87% found once. The sequenced sample was peripheral blood. This receptor was identified in a man in his sixties with acute or convalescent COVID-19. V gene TRBV7-9 combines with J gene TRBJ2-1; 7 nucleotides align to TRBD1. Written as DNA, the CDR3 is TGTGCCAGCAGCACGACAGGGCCCGGCAATGAGCAGTTCTTC. Its protein is CASSTTGPGNEQFF.